The 23 T cell receptor beta chains given below trace back to one sample, sequenced in a study of cytomegalovirus exposure and HLA in healthy donors. Vbeta (60) and Jbeta (13) primers were used in the PCR. Sequencing was performed with immunoSEQ multiplex PCR; in TCRdb, only in-frame clones are kept and a portion is missing. The data hold 150,000 to 200,000 clones, with 60% to 80% observed a single time. The source material was PBMCs. These receptors all stem from a man aged 18 to 30 in good health and CMV-seropositive.

The rearrangement links TRBV9 to TRBJ1-2; tentatively, D is TRBD1 (5 bases). The CDR3 is 13 amino acids. V was shortened by 6 bases and J by 6 bases, with 15 bases between the two germline ends. Germline CDR1 is SGDLS and CDR2 is YYNGEE. In DNA, the CDR3 is TGTGCCAGCACAAACCCCGGGGGGAATGGCTACACCTTC. Translating it yields CASTNPGGNGYTF. Using reference TRBV9 and TRBJ1-2 for the parts outside the CDR3, the full variable domain is DSGVTQTPKHLITATGQRVTLRCSPRSGDLSVYWYQQSLDQGLQFLIQYYNGEERAKGNILERFSAQQFPDLHSELNLSSLELGDSALYFCASTNPGGNGYTFGSGTRLTVV.

This chain connects TRBV7-9 to TRBJ1-2; weak D call: TRBD1 (5 bases). Germline V lookup: CDR1 SEHNR, CDR2 FQNEAQ (reference sequence). The CDR3 length is 13 residues. Trimming cost V 5 bases and J 7 bases, with 14 bases left between them. The CDR3 spells CASSPPGVIGYTF. The CDR3 DNA follows: TGTGCCAGCAGCCCCCCGGGGGTAATTGGCTACACCTTC.

V gene TRBV7-6 combines with J gene TRBJ2-5, with no clear D. Trimming shortened V by 2 bases and J by 4 bases, and 11 bases separated the two germline ends. Germline V gives CDR1 SGHVS, CDR2 FNYEAQ. The CDR3 has 14 amino acids. The CDR3 sequence is CASSLSGSVETQYF. CDR3 nucleotide sequence: TGTGCCAGCAGCTTATCGGGTTCTGTAGAGACCCAGTACTTC.

The chain combines TRBV13 with TRBJ2-3; the match to TRBD1 covers 8 bases. Germline trimming cut 2 bases from V and 1 base from J; bases unmatched to any gene: 2. Germline V gene lookup returns CDR1 PRHDT and CDR2 FYEKMQ (reference sequence). The CDR3 covers 15 residues. CDR3 loop: CASSLQGAGTDTQYF. CDR3 coding DNA: TGTGCCAGCAGCTTACAGGGGGCAGGCACAGATACGCAGTATTTT. Filled out from reference TRBV13 and TRBJ2-3, the complete variable domain reads AAGVIQSPRHLIKEKRETATLKCYPIPRHDTVYWYQQGPGQDPQFLISFYEKMQSDKGSIPDRFSAQQFSDYHSELNMSSLELGDSALYFCASSLQGAGTDTQYFGPGTRLTVL.

With regard to this clone: Different DNA sequences within this sample yield the same CDR3. This chain connects TRBV27 to TRBJ1-5, with 8 bases matching TRBD1. The CDR3 consists of 15 residues. Per the germline V gene, CDR1 is MNHEY and CDR2 is SMNVEV (reference sequence). V lost 4 bases and J lost 2; bases outside the gene matches: 4. The CDR3 DNA follows: TGTGCCAGCAGTTCCGGACAGGGAGGCAATCAGCCCCAGCATTTT. It translates to CASSSGQGGNQPQHF.

V is TRBV5-1 and J is TRBJ1-1; D gene ambiguous. The germline V and J ends were trimmed by 4 bases and 0 bases, with 16 bases remaining between them. Germline CDR1 reads SGHRS; CDR2 reads YFSETQ. This CDR3 is 16 amino acids long. The CDR3 region is CASSAVIGRVNTEAFF. CDR3 nucleotide sequence: TGCGCCAGCAGCGCCGTGATAGGGCGGGTGAACACTGAAGCTTTCTTT.

The chain carries TRBV18 and TRBJ2-5; tentative D call: TRBD1 (5 bases). There are 15 residues in the CDR3. V was pared by 0 bases and J by 2 bases, with 10 bases between. Germline V CDR1 and CDR2: KGHSH, LQKENI. The DNA of the CDR3 is TGTGCCAGCTCACCACCGGCGGCAGGGCAAGAGACCCAGTACTTC. Amino acids: CASSPPAAGQETQYF. Using reference TRBV18 and TRBJ2-5 for the parts outside the CDR3, the full variable domain is NAGVMQNPRHLVRRRGQEARLRCSPMKGHSHVYWYRQLPEEGLKFMVYLQKENIIDESGMPKERFSAEFPKEGPSILRIQQVVRGDSAAYFCASSPPAAGQETQYFGPGTRLLVL.

This CDR3 reads CASSGDGLAGGDNEQFF. The CDR3 DNA sequence: TGTGCCAGCAGTGGAGATGGACTAGCGGGAGGGGACAATGAGCAGTTCTTC. The chain combines TRBV25-1 with TRBJ2-1, with 15 nucleotides matching TRBD2. The CDR3 sequence is 17 residues long. Germline V gene data show CDR1 as MGHDK and CDR2 as SYGVNS. The ends lost 4 bases at V and 5 bases at J; junction bases unmatched: 6. Using reference TRBV25-1 and TRBJ2-1 for the parts outside the CDR3, the full variable domain is EADIYQTPRYLVIGTGKKITLECSQTMGHDKMYWYQQDPGMELHLIHYSYGVNSTEKGDLSSESTVSRIRTEHFPLTLESARPSHTSQYLCASSGDGLAGGDNEQFFGPGTRLTVL.

The chain carries TRBV5-1 and TRBJ2-5, with 7 bases lining up with TRBD1. The CDR3 runs 14 residues. J was trimmed by 13 bases and V by 4 bases; bases with no gene match: 16. Germline lookup yields CDR1 SGHRS and CDR2 YFSETQ. The CDR3 region has the DNA TGCGCCAGCAGCGAGGGACAGCTCCAAGTTGGACGGTACTTC. Translated: CASSEGQLQVGRYF.

The chain carries TRBV5-4 and TRBJ1-2; TRBD1 aligns across 8 bases. The V and J ends lost 3 bases and 5 bases, in that order; junction bases with no gene match: 3. Germline V CDR1 and CDR2: SGHNT, YYREEE (reference sequence). The CDR3 has 13 amino acids. DNA for the CDR3: TGTGCCAGCAGCTCCCAGGGGGCGTATGGCTACACCTTC. As protein: CASSSQGAYGYTF.

This clone came up a few times. V usage is TRBV9 and J usage is TRBJ1-1; D is uncertain. Germline loops: CDR1 SGDLS, CDR2 YYNGEE. This CDR3 region has 13 residues. Between the trimmed V and J ends, which lost 3 bases and 5 bases, there was a span of 11 bases. CDR3 amino acids: CASSATPGTEAFF. The CDR3 DNA reads as TGTGCCAGCAGCGCGACCCCGGGGACTGAAGCTTTCTTT.

A few counts support this clone. The chain uses TRBV30 and TRBJ2-1; D is uncertain. This CDR3 region has 11 residues. V was cut by 1 base and J by 11 bases, with 9 bases left in between. In germline, CDR1 is GTSNPN, CDR2 SVGIG (reference sequence). CDR3 sequence reads: CAWSGGTQQFF. For the CDR3, the DNA is TGTGCCTGGAGTGGTGGCACCCAGCAGTTCTTC.

The gene calls are TRBV9 and TRBJ1-1, with a possible D match to TRBD1 (5 bases). The V and J ends lost 0 bases and 0 bases respectively, with 12 bases between them. The CDR3 runs 16 residues. CDR1 and CDR2 from the germline V gene are SGDLS and YYNGEE. The CDR3 DNA follows: TGTGCCAGCAGCGTAGGTCAGGGTAGTTTGAACACTGAAGCTTTCTTT. This gives the protein CASSVGQGSLNTEAFF.

This clone has only a few counts. The gene calls are TRBV5-1 and TRBJ1-6; D is possibly TRBD1 (5 bases). This CDR3 region has 14 residues. V was trimmed by 4 bases and J by 9 bases, leaving 14 bases between them. The germline V gene has CDR1 SGHRS and CDR2 YFSETQ. Here the CDR3 DNA reads TGCGCCAGCAGCCCCACAGGCCCCGGTTCACCCCTCCACTTT. Protein: CASSPTGPGSPLHF.

V and J are TRBV29-1 and TRBJ1-1; 7 bases align to TRBD1. The V gene end was trimmed by 6 bases and the J gene end by 5 bases; junction bases not matched to a gene: 6. Germline lookup yields CDR1 SQVTM and CDR2 ANQGSEA. The CDR3 spans 12 residues. CDR3 region: CSVDDRVTEAFF. DNA for the CDR3: TGCAGCGTGGATGACAGGGTTACTGAAGCTTTCTTT. Using reference TRBV29-1 and TRBJ1-1 for the parts outside the CDR3, the full variable domain is SAVISQKPSRDICQRGTSLTIQCQVDSQVTMMFWYRQQPGQSLTLIATANQGSEATYESGFVIDKFPISRPNLTFSTLTVSNMSPEDSSIYLCSVDDRVTEAFFGQGTRLTVV.

The genes are TRBV7-9 and TRBJ1-1, with D perhaps TRBD1 (5 bases). The CDR3 has 13 amino acids. V lost 6 bases, J lost 7 bases, and 15 bases lay in between. Germline CDR1 is SEHNR and CDR2 is FQNEAQ (reference sequence). The CDR3 DNA is TGTGCCAGCAGGGAGCAGGGTAGGGGTGAAGCTTTCTTT. This sequence encodes CASREQGRGEAFF. The full variable domain, its missing parts supplied by reference TRBV7-9 and TRBJ1-1, is DTGVSQNPRHKITKRGQNVTFRCDPISEHNRLYWYRQTLGQGPEFLTYFQNEAQLEKSRLLSDRFSAERPKGSFSTLEIQRTEQGDSAMYLCASREQGRGEAFFGQGTRLTVV.

The J gene is TRBJ1-1, the V gene TRBV10-3; TRBD1 matches at 10 bases. V dropped 4 bases and J dropped 1; count of bases not matched to a gene: 12. Germline V gives CDR1 ENHRY, CDR2 SYGVKD. The CDR3 is made up of 18 amino acids. The CDR3 bases are TGTGCCATCAGTGCGTTTCTGAACCGGGACAGGGGGAACACTGAAGCTTTCTTT. It codes for CAISAFLNRDRGNTEAFF.

The gene calls are TRBV5-4 and TRBJ2-5; D possibly corresponds to TRBD1 (5 bases). In germline, CDR1 is SGHNT, CDR2 YYREEE (reference sequence). V lost 2 bases and J lost 1, with 9 bases in between. The CDR3 is 14 residues long. CDR3 protein: CASSLKTAQETQYF. The CDR3, as DNA: TGTGCCAGCAGCTTAAAGACAGCCCAAGAGACCCAGTACTTC. Supplemented by reference TRBV5-4 and TRBJ2-5, the full variable domain reads ETGVTQSPTHLIKTRGQQVTLRCSSQSGHNTVSWYQQALGQGPQFIFQYYREEENGRGNFPPRFSGLQFPNYSSELNVNALELDDSALYLCASSLKTAQETQYFGPGTRLLVL.

CDR3 bases: TGTGCCAGCAGCGTTCAGACAGGTCTGGGGTCTGGAAACACCATATATTTT. Protein sequence: CASSVQTGLGSGNTIYF. The rearrangement uses TRBV9 and TRBJ1-3; maybe TRBD1 (6 bases). The CDR3 totals 17 residues. The V and J ends lost 2 bases and 1 base respectively, with 16 bases between them. The germline gives CDR1 SGDLS, CDR2 YYNGEE.

V usage is TRBV11-2 and J usage is TRBJ2-3; TRBD2 aligns across 10 bases. After removal of 5 bases from V and 11 bases from J, the junction contained 13 bases not matched to a gene. The CDR3 contains 15 residues. The germline V gene encodes CDR1 SGHAT and CDR2 FQNNGV. CDR3: CASSLEGERGGVQYF. CDR3 DNA sequence: TGTGCCAGCAGCCTGGAGGGAGAGCGGGGGGGCGTGCAGTATTTT.

The CDR3 here is CASSEGHPQPQHF. In DNA, the CDR3 is TGTGCCAGCAGTGAGGGGCATCCGCAGCCCCAGCATTTT. The J gene is TRBJ1-5, the V gene TRBV2; weak D call: TRBD1 (5 bases). Germline CDR1 is SNHLY and CDR2 is FYNNEI. V dropped 3 bases and J dropped 7 bases, with 10 bases sitting between them. The CDR3 is made up of 13 amino acids.

V and J are TRBV6-6 and TRBJ2-7; D not resolved. The CDR3 is made up of 11 amino acids. Germline V CDR1 and CDR2: MNHNY, SVGAGI (reference sequence). Trimming left V 6 bases short and J 7 bases short, with 10 bases between. The CDR3 DNA follows: TGTGCCAGCAGATCGTACGGGGAGCAGTACGTC. The encoded protein is CASRSYGEQYV.

The gene calls are TRBV7-2 and TRBJ2-3, with 11 bases that match TRBD2. The CDR3 sequence is 16 residues long. J gave up 4 bases and V 3 bases, and 6 bases lay outside the gene matches. Germline CDR1 and CDR2: SGHTA and FQGNSA. The CDR3: CASSFSGGAGADTQYF. The CDR3 DNA is TGTGCCAGCAGCTTTAGCGGGGGGGCGGGAGCAGATACGCAGTATTTT. The whole variable domain, filled in from reference TRBV7-2 and TRBJ2-3, reads GAGVSQSPSNKVTEKGKDVELRCDPISGHTALYWYRQSLGQGLEFLIYFQGNSAPDKSGLPSDRFSAERTGGSVSTLTIQRTQQEDSAVYLCASSFSGGAGADTQYFGPGTRLTVL.